This T cell receptor (beta chain) was recovered during a study of T cells in Graves' hyperthyroidism and ophthalmopathy. Study-wide points: Most clonotypes expanded in thyroid above 0.001 were likewise present in blood.

Patients aged 18 to 65 had newly diagnosed hyperthyroidism of under 2 months' duration. Thyroid ultrasound, orbital computed tomography, clinical symptoms, and serum thyroxine and TRAb underpinned diagnoses. With regard to this clonotype: Its antigen is as yet unknown.

The source material, RNA transcripts, was used to amplify TCR beta CDR3 regions. The HTBI primer set was used in a first-round RT-PCR of the TCR CDR3. MiXCR was run by TCRdb on the multiplex PCR reads, yielding one entry per CDR3 protein. The data show approximately 560,000 distinct CDR3 sequences, with 46% seen just once and 8.2% held by the top ten. The clonotype originates from a young woman with Graves' hyperthyroidism. The sequenced sample consisted of peripheral blood or thyroid tissue (not recorded which).

The CDR3 reads CATSYSPGSYEQYF. As DNA, the CDR3 is TGTGCCACCAGTTACAGCCCGGGTTCCTACGAGCAGTACTTC. The chain employs TRBV24-1 and TRBJ2-7; D ambiguous. V was cut by 6 bases and J by 1 base, with 12 bases left in between. This CDR3 comprises 14 residues. In germline, CDR1 is KGHDR, CDR2 SFDVKD.